The rows below give T cell receptor beta chains drawn from one sample of a study of blood T cell repertoires in COVID-19. Sequenced by immunoSEQ multiplex PCR; TCRdb stores in-frame clones only, minus some. The sample yields about 80,000 clones, 85% seen once. Sequencing was performed on peripheral blood. These receptors were taken from a man aged 50 or older with COVID-19, enrolled during active disease. Each CDR3 is given with its conserved first and last residue. Each record gives: J gene, V gene, D gene, clone size, CDR3 protein, CDR3 DNA. The D gene is left open where the match is weak. A row's size may be missing; if present it is once, few, many or a size class.

TRBJ1-2,TRBV9,TRBD1,NA,CASSGSGTENNYGYTF,TGTGCCAGCAGCGGATCCGGGACAGAAAATAACTATGGCTACACCTTC
TRBJ2-2,TRBV7-6,TRBD2,NA,CASSLRGGTTGELFF,TGTGCCAGCAGCTTGCGGGGGGGTACCACCGGGGAGCTGTTTTTT
TRBJ1-1,TRBV6-4,NA,few,CASSANRWDTEAFF,TGTGCCAGCAGTGCTAACAGGTGGGACACTGAAGCTTTCTTT
TRBJ2-7,TRBV27,NA,NA,CASSLVSRGAPYEQYF,TGTGCCAGCAGTTTAGTGAGCCGGGGGGCCCCCTACGAGCAGTACTTC
TRBJ2-6,TRBV10-3,NA,NA,CAISGGFSGANVLTF,TGTGCCATCAGTGGAGGCTTCTCTGGGGCCAACGTCCTGACTTTC
TRBJ1-6,TRBV7-2,TRBD1,once,CASSSLTGWNSPLHF,TGTGCCAGCAGCTCACTGACAGGGTGGAATTCACCCCTCCACTTT
TRBJ2-5,TRBV30,TRBD1,NA,CAWSQTGGETQYF,TGTGCCTGGAGCCAGACAGGGGGAGAGACCCAGTACTTC
TRBJ1-1,TRBV28,NA,NA,CASSLRGAIAFF,TGTGCCAGCAGTTTACGGGGGGCGATAGCTTTCTTT
TRBJ2-3,TRBV4-2,TRBD2,NA,CASSRPVGGRYSSTDTQYF,TGTGCCAGCAGCCGGCCCGTAGGCGGGAGGTACTCTAGCACAGATACGCAGTATTTT
TRBJ1-3,TRBV10-3,NA,once,CAISDLPGNTIYF,TGTGCCATCAGTGACCTCCCCGGAAACACCATATATTTT
TRBJ2-7,TRBV9,NA,NA,CASSADPGNTGEQYF,TGTGCCAGCAGCGCCGACCCGGGGAACACGGGGGAGCAGTACTTC
TRBJ1-5,TRBV6-5,NA,NA,CASSYSGGSNQPQHF,TGTGCCAGCAGTTACTCAGGGGGAAGCAATCAGCCCCAGCATTTT
TRBJ2-1,TRBV2,TRBD2,NA,CASSRLAGGHEQFF,TGTGCCAGCAGTCGACTAGCGGGAGGGCATGAGCAGTTCTTC
TRBJ1-1,TRBV3-1/TRBV3-2,NA,few,CASNLGGNTEAFF,TGTGCCAGCAACCTCGGAGGGAACACTGAAGCTTTCTTT
TRBJ2-7,TRBV11-2,TRBD1,NA,CASSAPSSGTGYFYEQYF,TGTGCCAGCAGCGCCCCCTCCTCCGGGACAGGGTATTTCTACGAGCAGTACTTC
TRBJ2-7,TRBV6-2/TRBV6-3,NA,NA,CASSSPNRGTYEQYF,TGTGCCAGCAGTAGTCCAAATCGCGGTACCTACGAGCAGTACTTC
TRBJ1-4,TRBV28,NA,NA,CASSLLDRAATNEKLFF,TGTGCCAGCAGTTTACTCGACAGAGCCGCAACTAATGAAAAACTGTTTTTT
TRBJ2-2,TRBV30,TRBD2,NA,CAWTGGTSGRTGNTGELFF,TGTGCCTGGACCGGGGGGACTAGCGGGAGGACGGGAAACACCGGGGAGCTGTTTTTT
TRBJ2-7,TRBV10-3,NA,NA,CAISETGKGYEQYF,TGTGCCATCAGTGAGACAGGGAAGGGCTACGAGCAGTACTTC
TRBJ1-2,TRBV5-1,TRBD1,NA,CASSLGGTANGYTF,TGCGCCAGCAGCTTGGGGGGGACAGCAAATGGCTACACCTTC
TRBJ2-5,TRBV7-2,TRBD2,NA,CASLFERQRGRGTQYF,TGTGCCAGCTTGTTTGAAAGACAGCGGGGCCGGGGGACCCAGTACTTC
TRBJ2-7,TRBV5-4,TRBD1,NA,CASSLGTGSLPYEQYF,TGTGCCAGCAGCCTCGGGACAGGTTCTCTTCCCTACGAGCAGTACTTC
TRBJ1-2,TRBV6-2/TRBV6-3,NA,few,CASSYGQNYGYTF,TGTGCCAGCAGTTACGGACAGAACTATGGCTACACCTTC
TRBJ1-4,TRBV5-5,TRBD1,once,CASSLDPDRVGEKLFF,TGTGCCAGCAGCTTGGATCCGGACAGGGTGGGTGAAAAACTGTTTTTT
TRBJ2-3,TRBV30,NA,NA,CAWTEADTQYF,TGTGCCTGGACCGAGGCAGATACGCAGTATTTT
TRBJ2-1,TRBV14,TRBD2,once,CASSVFAGVTYNEQFF,TGTGCCAGCAGCGTGTTTGCGGGAGTTACCTACAATGAGCAGTTCTTC
TRBJ2-4,TRBV23-1,NA,NA,CAIKSGVAKNIQYF,TGCGCCATCAAGTCGGGGGTAGCCAAAAACATTCAGTACTTC